This T cell receptor (beta chain) was obtained from a study of cytomegalovirus exposure and HLA in healthy donors. Study conclusions and caveats: Researchers counted around 180 TCR beta chains as cytomegalovirus-associated. The number of N-insertions in an Asian-associated ancestry cluster was reportedly below the approximately 680-donor mean in a later analysis. Specificity for CMV antigens was confirmed in vitro for a few of the CMV-associated chains. In an earlier analysis, about 87% or about 30%: the productive usage of most TCR beta V segments.

Looked up from germline, CDR1 is SGHNT and CDR2 is YENEEA. The germline V and J ends were trimmed by 7 bases and 5 bases, with 8 bases remaining between them. The CDR3 sequence is 11 residues long. The study ran its PCR with 60 Vbeta and 13 Jbeta primers. Clones were read by immunoSEQ multiplex PCR, and TCRdb kept only the in-frame ones, dropping some. This table holds 200,000 or so clones, roughly 80% found once. This clone appeared once. Its target is unknown. This clonotype was sampled from a man aged 45-60 years in good health and CMV-seronegative. The sample was PBMCs. This sequence joins TRBV11-3 and TRBJ2-5; D gene unclear. The CDR3 region is CASISGETQYF. CDR3 bases: TGTGCCAGCATCTCCGGGGAGACCCAGTACTTC.